This entry lists 16 T cell receptor beta chains sequenced from one sample in a study of T cells in Graves' hyperthyroidism and ophthalmopathy. RNA transcripts provided the source from which TCR beta CDR3 regions were amplified. The HTBI primer set drove a first-round RT-PCR of the TCR CDR3. Via MiXCR, TCRdb re-called the multiplex PCR reads, giving one row per CDR3 protein. The sample contains 550,000 to 800,000 distinct CDR3 sequences, about 15% of which appear only once. Sample: blood. The source of these receptors is a man between 18 and 35 years old with Graves' hyperthyroidism.

The chain has TRBV20-1 and TRBJ1-5, with no clear D. V was trimmed by 0 bases and J by 5 bases, leaving 11 bases between them. This CDR3 contains 14 residues. Germline CDR1 DFQATT, CDR2 SNEGSKA (reference sequence). CDR3 in amino acids: CSARELGGHQPQHF. CDR3 DNA sequence: TGCAGTGCTAGAGAGCTTGGTGGCCATCAGCCCCAGCATTTT.

This sequence joins TRBV6-1 and TRBJ2-2; D is unclear. The CDR3 runs to 15 residues. V was trimmed by 7 bases and J by 5 bases, leaving 17 bases between them. Germline CDR1 is MNHNS and CDR2 is SASEGT. In nucleotides, the CDR3 is TGTGCCAGCACCCTCATCCCGGGCGGAACCGGGGAGCTGTTTTTT. This encodes CASTLIPGGTGELFF.

V and J are TRBV7-2 and TRBJ2-7, with TRBD1 identical over 8 bases. The CDR3 has 13 residues. With 3 bases clipped from V and 5 bases from J, the junction kept 3 bases outside the gene matches. CDR1 SGHTA and CDR2 FQGNSA come from the germline V gene. Here the CDR3 DNA reads TGTGCCAGCAGCTTGGGACAGGCAAACGAGCAGTACTTC. Protein: CASSLGQANEQYF.

Ten or more counts support this clonotype. The J gene is TRBJ2-5, the V gene TRBV12-3 or TRBV12-4; a possible D gene is TRBD2 (5 bases). Trimming removed 6 bases from V and 2 bases from J, with 13 bases in between. CDR3 length: 14 amino acids. The chain's CDR3 is CASSHGPGQETQYF. The DNA of the CDR3 is TGTGCCAGCAGCCACGGGCCGGGGCAAGAGACCCAGTACTTC.

This clonotype was recorded many times. The chain uses TRBV25-1 and TRBJ2-1; 9 bases are a match to TRBD1. The CDR3 consists of 15 residues. J was trimmed by 5 bases and V by 7 bases; bases with no gene match: 9. CDR1 MGHDK and CDR2 SYGVNS come from the germline V gene. CDR3 loop: CASTHRDRDNNEQFF. In DNA form, the CDR3 reads TGTGCCAGCACACACCGGGACAGGGATAACAATGAGCAGTTCTTC.

The rearrangement links TRBV15 to TRBJ2-7; a possible D gene is TRBD2 (7 bases). Germline assignment: CDR1 LNHNV and CDR2 YYDKDF (reference sequence). Trimming took 0 bases from V and 4 from J, leaving 10 bases between them. The CDR3 extends over 14 amino acids. As DNA, the CDR3 is TGTGCCACCAGCAGAGAAGGGGGGGGGTACGAGCAGTACTTC. It encodes CATSREGGGYEQYF.

This clonotype has more than one count but fewer than ten. This chain connects TRBV5-1 to TRBJ2-2; a possible D gene is TRBD2 (6 bases). CDR3 size: 15 residues. The V end was cut by 5 bases, the J end by 4 bases, with 15 bases between. Germline V gene data show CDR1 as SGHRS and CDR2 as YFSETQ. The CDR3 spells CASRTRISPTGELFF. The CDR3 nucleotides are TGCGCCAGCAGGACTAGAATTAGCCCCACCGGGGAGCTGTTTTTT. The full variable domain, with the rest looked up from reference TRBV5-1 and TRBJ2-2, is KAGVTQTPRYLIKTRGQQVTLSCSPISGHRSVSWYQQTPGQGLQFLFEYFSETQRNKGNFPGRFSGRQFSNSRSEMNVSTLELGDSALYLCASRTRISPTGELFFGEGSRLTVL.

This clonotype was detected ten times or more. The chain employs TRBV11-2 and TRBJ2-7; no clear D. Germline V gene lookup returns CDR1 SGHAT and CDR2 FQNNGV. The CDR3 is 14 amino acids. Trimming pared 5 bases from V and 6 bases from J, leaving 17 bases between. The CDR3 spells CASSPGGLSIEQYF. The CDR3 region has the DNA TGTGCCAGCAGCCCAGGTGGGCTATCTATCGAGCAGTACTTC.

This clonotype was counted at least ten times. The CDR3 nucleotides are TGTGCCAGCAGTACCCTCGGCGGAATCACAGATACGCAGTATTTT. It encodes CASSTLGGITDTQYF. The rearrangement uses TRBV27 and TRBJ2-3, with unresolved D. Germline V gives CDR1 MNHEY, CDR2 SMNVEV (reference sequence). The CDR3 runs 15 residues. With 5 bases removed from V and 2 bases from J, the gap between germline ends came to 14 bases.

This clonotype was counted ten times or more. The chain links TRBV30 to TRBJ2-1, with D perhaps TRBD1 or TRBD2 (6 bases each). There are 13 residues in the CDR3. The germline V and J ends were trimmed by 7 bases and 1 base, with 11 bases remaining between them. Germline V CDR1 and CDR2: GTSNPN, SVGIG (reference sequence). The CDR3 is CASQGGSYNEQFF. The CDR3 nucleotides are TGTGCCTCGCAAGGGGGGTCCTACAATGAGCAGTTCTTC.

The chain combines TRBV10-3 with TRBJ2-5, with D uncertain. The V gene lost 3 bases and the J gene lost 5 bases, with 10 bases spanning the gap. The germline gives CDR1 ENHRY, CDR2 SYGVKD. This CDR3 region has 13 residues. The DNA of the CDR3 is TGTGCCATCAGTGACCCATTGGAGGAGACCCAGTACTTC. Its protein product is CAISDPLEETQYF.

In the case of this clonotype: One end of the junction varies from germline; a read error may be responsible. The V call is TRBV11-2, the J call TRBJ1-4; D possibly corresponds to TRBD1 (6 bases). Looked up from germline, CDR1 is SGHAT and CDR2 is FQNNGV. The CDR3 is 16 residues long. CDR3 DNA: TGTGCCAGCAGCGTAGACAGGTCTACAACTAATGAAAAACTGTTTTTT. This encodes CASSVDRSTTNEKLFF.

The sample holds a few counts of this clonotype. The chain carries TRBV7-9 and TRBJ1-2; D unresolved. Deletions cut 4 bases from V and 0 bases from J, with 9 bases between. Per germline, CDR1 SEHNR and CDR2 FQNEAQ (reference sequence). This CDR3 spans 14 amino acids. Here the CDR3 DNA reads TGTGCCAGCAGCTCCCGGACCACTAACTATGGCTACACCTTC. This translates into CASSSRTTNYGYTF. Looking up the rest from reference TRBV7-9 and TRBJ1-2 gives the full variable domain: DTGVSQNPRHKITKRGQNVTFRCDPISEHNRLYWYRQTLGQGPEFLTYFQNEAQLEKSRLLSDRFSAERPKGSFSTLEIQRTEQGDSAMYLCASSSRTTNYGYTFGSGTRLTVV.

About this clonotype itself: A read error may be the cause here, since a much bigger clone is one base away. The J gene is TRBJ2-7, the V gene TRBV25-1; D is undetermined. This CDR3 has 17 residues. From germline, CDR1 is MGHDK and CDR2 SYGVNS. V lost 2 bases and J 3 bases, leaving 20 bases between the germline ends. The CDR3 bases are TGTGCCAGCAGTGAAAGGCCCACTAAGGCAGATCACTACGAGCAGTACTTC. Its protein is CASSERPTKADHYEQYF.

In its sample, this clonotype was seen many times. The rearrangement joins TRBV28 to TRBJ2-3, with D unclear. Trimming stripped 2 bases from V and 1 base from J, with 13 bases between. The germline V gene encodes CDR1 MDHEN and CDR2 SYDVKM. This CDR3 spans 16 amino acids. DNA of the CDR3: TGTGCCAGCAGTTTAATTTCTTCTAGGGGCACAGATACGCAGTATTTT. It is translated as CASSLISSRGTDTQYF.

This clonotype was picked up a small number of times. The rearrangement uses TRBV18 and TRBJ2-7; D gene ambiguous. Trimming took off 2 bases at V and 0 bases at J, with 11 bases between the two ends. Germline CDR1 and CDR2: KGHSH and LQKENI. The length of the CDR3 is 15 residues. CDR3 nucleotides: TGTGCCAGCTCACCAGACTTTCTGAGCTCCTACGAGCAGTACTTC. It codes for CASSPDFLSSYEQYF.